One sample yielded the 18 T cell receptor beta chains listed below, sequenced in a study of blood T cells in healthy people across ages. Primers used in a second PCR of about 7 to 11 cycles were a sample-barcoded 5' primer and a J-beta primer mix. One entry per CDR3 protein, called by TCRdb with MiXCR from the 5' RACE reads. Of fewer than 1.5 million distinct CDR3 sequences in the sample, about 40% were seen once. Source material: blood. The receptors shown here come from a woman aged 18-29 years in good health.

This rearrangement joins TRBV6-5 to TRBJ2-5; weak D call: TRBD2 (6 bases). The better agreement between TRBJ2-7 and the DNA end casts doubt on the J call. This CDR3 is built from 15 residues. CDR1 and CDR2 (germline): MNHEY, SVGAGI. CDR3 sequence (DNA): TGTGCCAGCAGCCCCGGGGTAGCGGTCCCTTCCGAGCAGTACTTC. This sequence encodes CASSPGVAVPSEQYF.

This clonotype was detected only once. The chain carries TRBV6-1 and TRBJ2-5; 9 nucleotides match TRBD2. This CDR3 is 13 amino acids long. The germline V gene has CDR1 MNHNS and CDR2 SASEGT. V shed 7 bases and J 11 bases; nucleotides not matched to a gene: 11. The DNA of the CDR3 is TGTGCCAGCAAGCGGGAGGCCGACAATGAGCAGTACTTC. This codes for CASKREADNEQYF.

This clonotype was observed a few times. The genes are TRBV27 and TRBJ2-1; D gene uncertain. Germline CDR1 reads MNHEY; CDR2 reads SMNVEV (reference sequence). V was trimmed by 8 bases and J by 6 bases, leaving 17 bases between them. The CDR3 covers 14 residues. CDR3 coding DNA: TGTGCCAGCGCACTTTCTCCTCCGGGCAATGAGCAGTTCTTC. Its translation is CASALSPPGNEQFF.

V and J are TRBV10-3 and TRBJ2-7; D is unclear. The germline CDR1 and CDR2 sequences are ENHRY and SYGVKD. The V gene lost 0 bases and the J gene lost 3 bases, with 18 bases spanning the gap. The length of the CDR3 is 17 residues. The CDR3 protein is CAISESWGTSTGYEQYF. The DNA for the CDR3 is TGTGCCATCAGTGAGTCGTGGGGAACCTCCACGGGCTACGAGCAGTACTTC.

This chain joins TRBV20-1 and TRBJ1-1, with D hard to call. CDR3 length equals 12 residues. The germline V gene encodes CDR1 DFQATT and CDR2 SNEGSKA (reference sequence). Between the trimmed V and J ends, which lost 6 bases and 1 base, there was a span of 9 bases. DNA for the CDR3: TGCAGTGCAGGCCTAACGAACACTGAAGCTTTCTTT. Its protein product is CSAGLTNTEAFF.

This clonotype was counted a few times. The CDR3 sequence: CASSRMIQGDTQYF. In nucleotides, the CDR3 is TGTGCCAGCAGCCGCATGATACAGGGAGATACGCAGTATTTT. The gene calls are TRBV3-1 and TRBJ2-3, with D tentatively TRBD1 (6 bases). This CDR3 has 14 amino acids. CDR1 and CDR2 from the germline V gene are LGHDT and YNNKEL (reference sequence). Trimming took off 4 bases at V and 5 bases at J, with 13 bases between the two ends.

The CDR3 region has the DNA TGTGCCAGCAGCATGGGTACAGGGGGAGGTCAGCCCCAGCATTTT. Protein: CASSMGTGGGQPQHF. The genes are TRBV7-6 and TRBJ1-5; 8 bases fit TRBD1. Looked up from germline, CDR1 is SGHVS and CDR2 is FNYEAQ. The CDR3 has 15 amino acids. Unmatched junction bases numbered 9, after V lost 5 bases and J lost 6 bases.

The chain couples TRBV10-3 to TRBJ2-6; 10 bases map to TRBD1. CDR1 and CDR2 (germline): ENHRY, SYGVKD. The CDR3 extends over 15 amino acids. Germline trimming cut 11 bases from V and 1 base from J; bases unmatched to any gene: 5. The CDR3 here is CAAGTGESGANVLTF. CDR3 nucleotides: TGTGCCGCAGGGACAGGGGAATCTGGGGCCAACGTCCTGACTTTC.

The chain has TRBV20-1 and TRBJ2-7; possible D gene TRBD2, 5 bases. CDR1 and CDR2 (germline): DFQATT, SNEGSKA (reference sequence). Trimming removed 6 bases from V and 4 bases from J, with 16 bases in between. The CDR3 is made up of 13 amino acids. DNA of the CDR3: TGCAGTGCCCCCCCGGGCCGGGGTTACGAGCAGTACTTC. Translation: CSAPPGRGYEQYF.

The chain employs TRBV7-3 and TRBJ1-6, with a weak D call TRBD1 (6 bases). The CDR3 contains 17 residues. Germline CDR1 SGHTA, CDR2 FQGTGA. V dropped 4 bases and J dropped 6 bases, with 19 bases sitting between them. CDR3 residues: CASSSTGHGGGNSPLHF. CDR3 DNA: TGTGCCAGCAGCTCTACCGGACACGGGGGCGGTAATTCACCCCTCCACTTT. The full variable domain, completed using reference TRBV7-3 and TRBJ1-6, is GAGVSQTPSNKVTEKGKYVELRCDPISGHTALYWYRQSLGQGPEFLIYFQGTGAADDSGLPNDRFFAVRPEGSVSTLKIQRTERGDSAVYLCASSSTGHGGGNSPLHFGNGTRLTVT.

The rearrangement uses TRBV20-1 and TRBJ1-1; 8 bases line up with TRBD1. Germline V CDR1 and CDR2: DFQATT, SNEGSKA (reference sequence). The CDR3 extends over 12 amino acids. Here the CDR3 reads CVRQGTRTEAFF. CDR3 bases: TGCGTGAGACAGGGGACCCGAACCGAAGCTTTCTTT.

The chain couples TRBV5-1 to TRBJ2-5; D gene uncertain. The CDR3 totals 15 residues. Trimming took 2 bases from V and 2 from J, leaving 13 bases between them. Germline V CDR1 and CDR2: SGHRS, YFSETQ. In DNA form, the CDR3 reads TGCGCCAGCAGCTTCAGCGAGACTCTTCAAGAGACCCAGTACTTC. Residues: CASSFSETLQETQYF.

The V gene is TRBV27, the J gene TRBJ2-2; 9 bases map to TRBD2. This CDR3 has 17 residues. Germline V gene data show CDR1 as MNHEY and CDR2 as SMNVEV (reference sequence). V gave up 4 bases and J gave up 4 bases; unmatched junction bases: 10. CDR3 sequence (DNA): TGTGCCAGCAGTTGGGTAGCGGGGGCCCCGGTCACCGGGGAGCTGTTTTTT. Protein product: CASSWVAGAPVTGELFF.

The chain links TRBV3-1 to TRBJ2-7; D gene uncertain. Between the trimmed V and J ends, which lost 4 bases and 3 bases, there was a span of 7 bases. The CDR3 is 12 residues long. Germline V gene data show CDR1 as LGHDT and CDR2 as YNNKEL (reference sequence). CDR3 amino acids: CASSRLYYEQYF. CDR3 nucleotides: TGTGCCAGCAGCCGATTGTACTACGAGCAGTACTTC.

V usage is TRBV30 and J usage is TRBJ1-2, with 7 bases that match TRBD1. Per the germline V gene, CDR1 is GTSNPN and CDR2 is SVGIG (reference sequence). The ends lost 8 bases at V and 2 bases at J; junction bases unmatched: 8. The CDR3 consists of 13 residues. For the CDR3, the DNA is TGTGCCCGGGACACGACAGGGAACTATGGCTACACCTTC. Translation gives CARDTTGNYGYTF.

The chain is built from TRBV2 and TRBJ1-5; D is ambiguous. The CDR3 covers 13 residues. CDR1 and CDR2 from the germline V gene are SNHLY and FYNNEI. Trimming cost V 6 bases and J 10 bases, with 16 bases left between them. In DNA, the CDR3 is TGTGCCAGCAGGGAGGAACTACAAGTTCCCCAGCATTTT. Protein product: CASREELQVPQHF.

V and J are TRBV4-1 and TRBJ2-7; the D gene is possibly TRBD2 (7 bases). The DNA end is a closer match to TRBJ2-5, so the J assignment may be wrong. The CDR3 runs 21 residues. Germline values: CDR1 MGHRA, CDR2 YSYEKL. The CDR3, as DNA: TGCGCCAGCAGCCAAGAGACCCCCACGTCGGGAGGAGGACAGATAGGAGAGACCCAGTACTTC. Its protein product is CASSQETPTSGGGQIGETQYF.

This clonotype appeared many times. The chain combines TRBV19 with TRBJ2-7; no firm D call. V lost 0 bases and J 5 bases, leaving 17 bases between the germline ends. CDR1 is LNHDA, CDR2 SQIVND, per germline (reference sequence). The CDR3 runs 16 residues. CDR3 nucleotides: TGTGCCAGTAGTATAGAGGTCGTAGGAAATCGTAACGAGCAGTACTTC. This sequence encodes CASSIEVVGNRNEQYF.